This TCR beta chain was sequenced for a study of CD8+CD57+ T cells in acquired aplastic anemia. Study overall: Healthy donors yielded some 9.9 million CD4+ cell reads on average.

The CDR3 has 15 amino acids. Germline lookup yields CDR1 SGHAT and CDR2 FQDESV (reference sequence). Trimming left V 5 bases short and J 2 bases short, with 15 bases between. Whole-study findings and limits: The number of CD8+ CDR3 sequences shared by patients and controls was twenty-nine.

The table lists this clonotype with many counts. No antigen is known for it. CDR3 and TCR beta VDJ profiling relied on a genomic DNA template. Via MiXCR, TCRdb re-called the reads, giving one row per CDR3 protein. The table records around 150,000 distinct CDR3 sequences, roughly 40% of them present only once. Sequencing was done on a sample of sorted CD4+, CD8+, or CD8+CD57+ T cells (not recorded which) from PBMCs. This TCR derives from a human donor in good health. The chain carries TRBV11-1 and TRBJ2-5; tentative D call: TRBD1 (5 bases). The CDR3 protein is CASSPRQTTQETQYF. The CDR3 bases are TGTGCCAGCAGCCCACGACAGACGACTCAAGAGACCCAGTACTTC.